This T cell receptor beta chain was sequenced during a study of blood T cell repertoires in COVID-19. About the research overall: The United States, Italy and Spain provided the acute and convalescent COVID-19 samples.

In germline, CDR1 is SGHAT, CDR2 FQDESV (reference sequence). V dropped 5 bases and J dropped 7; count of bases not matched to a gene: 11. The CDR3 runs to 14 residues. TCRdb's table, derived via immunoSEQ multiplex PCR, lists solely in-frame clones and lacks some. The sample consists of about 140,000 clones, about four fifths of them appearing once. The sequence was collected from a man between 65 and 79 years old who had recovered from COVID-19. This sequence joins TRBV11-1 and TRBJ2-7, with 7 bases matching TRBD1. The sequenced sample consisted of peripheral blood. The CDR3 protein is CASSPRTGPREQYF. The CDR3 nucleotides read TGTGCCAGCAGCCCCCGGACAGGCCCTCGGGAGCAGTACTTC.